Listed here is a single T cell receptor beta chain. What it binds is unknown. The source of the sample is a study of shared clonotypes between healthy human individuals. Study summary: A couple of women and a few men aged 18 to 49 made up the donors. Findings and caveats of the study: It was observed that around 5% of naive CD4 clonotypes were shared across several donors.

Cells designated naive CD8 were CD45RO-negative and were positively selected for CCR7, with terminally differentiated effector memory CD45RA+ cells excluded. Every donor, a Caucasian adult, lived in Nashville, Tennessee. V lost 6 bases to trimming and J lost 3 bases, with 14 bases between them. In germline, CDR1 is SGHAT, CDR2 FQNNGV. This CDR3 is built from 15 residues. Profiled with immunoSEQ multiplex PCR; TCRdb holds only in-frame clones, not every one. The sample consists of just over 2,000,000 clones, 85% to 95% of them appearing once. Sequencing was performed on naive CD8+ T cells sorted from blood. The chain carries TRBV11-2 and TRBJ2-2; D may be TRBD2 (6 bases). This sequence was found in a man between 18 and 35 years old in good health. The CDR3 region has the DNA TGTGCCAGCAGGGAGGGGCGCAGCTACACCGGGGAGCTGTTTTTT. Amino acids: CASREGRSYTGELFF.